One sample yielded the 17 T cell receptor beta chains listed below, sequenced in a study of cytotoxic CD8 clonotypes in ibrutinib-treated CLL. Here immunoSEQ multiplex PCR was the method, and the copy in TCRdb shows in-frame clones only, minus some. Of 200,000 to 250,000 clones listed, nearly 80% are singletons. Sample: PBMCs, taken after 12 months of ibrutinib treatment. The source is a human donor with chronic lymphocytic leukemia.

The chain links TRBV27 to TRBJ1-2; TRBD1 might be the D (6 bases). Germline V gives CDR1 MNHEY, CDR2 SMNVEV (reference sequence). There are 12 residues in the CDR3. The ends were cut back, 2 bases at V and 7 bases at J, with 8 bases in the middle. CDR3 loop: CASSLRGTGYTF. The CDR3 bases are TGTGCCAGCAGTTTAAGGGGGACTGGCTACACCTTC.

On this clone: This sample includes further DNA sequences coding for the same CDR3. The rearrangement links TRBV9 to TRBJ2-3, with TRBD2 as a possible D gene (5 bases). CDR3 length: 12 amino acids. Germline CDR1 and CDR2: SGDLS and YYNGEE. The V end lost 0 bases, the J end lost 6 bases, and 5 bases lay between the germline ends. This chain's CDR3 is CASSVGRDTQYF. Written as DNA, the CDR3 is TGTGCCAGCAGCGTAGGGAGGGATACGCAGTATTTT.

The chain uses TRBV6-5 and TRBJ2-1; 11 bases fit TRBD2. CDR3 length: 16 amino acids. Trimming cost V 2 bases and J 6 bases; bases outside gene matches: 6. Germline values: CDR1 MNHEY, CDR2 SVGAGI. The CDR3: CASSYPGLAGINEQFF. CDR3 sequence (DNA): TGTGCCAGCAGTTACCCCGGACTAGCGGGTATCAATGAGCAGTTCTTC.

In DNA, the CDR3 is TGTGCCAGCAGCCAAGATCGTTGGCCCGGGGAGACCCAGTACTTC. Translation gives CASSQDRWPGETQYF. This chain connects TRBV14 to TRBJ2-5, with D uncertain. The CDR3 is 15 amino acids. Between the trimmed V and J ends, which lost 0 bases and 5 bases, there was a span of 13 bases. Per the germline V gene, CDR1 is SGHDN and CDR2 is FVKESK. Using reference TRBV14 and TRBJ2-5 for the parts outside the CDR3, the full variable domain is EAGVTQFPSHSVIEKGQTVTLRCDPISGHDNLYWYRRVMGKEIKFLLHFVKESKQDESGMPNNRFLAERTGGTYSTLKVQPAELEDSGVYFCASSQDRWPGETQYFGPGTRLLVL.

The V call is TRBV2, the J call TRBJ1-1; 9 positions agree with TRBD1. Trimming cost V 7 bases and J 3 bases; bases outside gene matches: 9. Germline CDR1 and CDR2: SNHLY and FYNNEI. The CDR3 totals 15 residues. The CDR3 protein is CASTRWGQGYTEAFF. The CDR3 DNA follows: TGTGCCAGCACCCGATGGGGACAGGGATACACTGAAGCTTTCTTT.

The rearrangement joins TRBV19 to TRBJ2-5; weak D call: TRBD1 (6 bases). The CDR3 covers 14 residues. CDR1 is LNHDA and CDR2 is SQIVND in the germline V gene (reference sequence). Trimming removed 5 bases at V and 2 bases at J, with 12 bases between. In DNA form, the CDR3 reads TGTGCCAGTAGTTCCGCCGGGACACAAGAGACCCAGTACTTC. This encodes CASSSAGTQETQYF.

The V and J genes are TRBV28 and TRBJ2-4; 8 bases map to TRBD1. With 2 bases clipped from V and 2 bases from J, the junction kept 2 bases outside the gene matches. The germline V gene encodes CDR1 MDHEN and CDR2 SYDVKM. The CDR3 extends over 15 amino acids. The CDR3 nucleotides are TGTGCCAGCAGTTTAGCAGGGGGCCCCAAAAACATTCAGTACTTC. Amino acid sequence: CASSLAGGPKNIQYF. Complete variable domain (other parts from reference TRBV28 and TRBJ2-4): DVKVTQSSRYLVKRTGEKVFLECVQDMDHENMFWYRQDPGLGLRLIYFSYDVKMKEKGDIPEGYSVSREKKERFSLILESASTNQTSMYLCASSLAGGPKNIQYFGAGTRLSVL.

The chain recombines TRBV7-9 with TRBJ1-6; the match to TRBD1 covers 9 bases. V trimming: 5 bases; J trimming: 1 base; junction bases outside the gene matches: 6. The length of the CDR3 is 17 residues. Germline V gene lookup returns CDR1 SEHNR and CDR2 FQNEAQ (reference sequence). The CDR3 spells CASSVHRGLSYNSPLHF. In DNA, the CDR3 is TGTGCCAGCAGCGTCCACAGGGGGCTGTCCTATAATTCACCCCTCCACTTT. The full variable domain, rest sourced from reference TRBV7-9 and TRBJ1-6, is DTGVSQNPRHKITKRGQNVTFRCDPISEHNRLYWYRQTLGQGPEFLTYFQNEAQLEKSRLLSDRFSAERPKGSFSTLEIQRTEQGDSAMYLCASSVHRGLSYNSPLHFGNGTRLTVT.

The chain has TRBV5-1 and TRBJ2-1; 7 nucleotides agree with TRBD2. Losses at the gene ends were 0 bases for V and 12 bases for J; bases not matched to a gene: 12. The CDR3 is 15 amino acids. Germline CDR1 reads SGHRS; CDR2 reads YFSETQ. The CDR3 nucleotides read TGCGCCAGCAGCTTGGATGCGGGAGCCCCCGTTGCGCAGTTCTTC. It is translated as CASSLDAGAPVAQFF.

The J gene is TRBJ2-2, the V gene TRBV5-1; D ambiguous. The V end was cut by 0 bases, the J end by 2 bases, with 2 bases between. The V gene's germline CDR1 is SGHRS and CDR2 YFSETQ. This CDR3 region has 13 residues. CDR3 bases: TGCGCCAGCAGCTTGGACAACACCGGGGAGCTGTTTTTT. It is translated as CASSLDNTGELFF.

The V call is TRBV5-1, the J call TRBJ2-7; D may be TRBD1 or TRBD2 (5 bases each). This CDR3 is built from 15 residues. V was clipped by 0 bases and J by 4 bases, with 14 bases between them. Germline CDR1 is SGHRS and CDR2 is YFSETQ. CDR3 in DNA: TGCGCCAGCAGCTTGGTGCAGGGAGAATTTTACGAGCAGTACTTC. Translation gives CASSLVQGEFYEQYF.

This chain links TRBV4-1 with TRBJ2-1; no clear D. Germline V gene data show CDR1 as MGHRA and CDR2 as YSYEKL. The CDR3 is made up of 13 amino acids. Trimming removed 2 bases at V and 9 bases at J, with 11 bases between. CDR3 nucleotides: TGCGCCAGCAGCCAATCTACCCCAGCTGAGCAGTTCTTC. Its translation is CASSQSTPAEQFF.

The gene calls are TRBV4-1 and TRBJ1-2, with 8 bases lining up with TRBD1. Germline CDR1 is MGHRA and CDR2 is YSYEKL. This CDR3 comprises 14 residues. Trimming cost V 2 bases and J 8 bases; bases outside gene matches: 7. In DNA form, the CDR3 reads TGCGCCAGCAGCCAACCTGGGACAGGAGGCGGCTACACCTTC. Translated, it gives CASSQPGTGGGYTF.

CDR3 residues: CASSMGEYTQYF. Here the CDR3 DNA reads TGTGCCAGCAGCATGGGGGAGTATACGCAGTATTTT. The V call is TRBV7-8, the J call TRBJ2-3; D possibly matches TRBD1 or TRBD2 (5 bases each). V lost 5 bases, J lost 7 bases, and 10 bases lay in between. The CDR3 extends over 12 amino acids. Germline assignment: CDR1 SGHVS and CDR2 FQNEAQ.

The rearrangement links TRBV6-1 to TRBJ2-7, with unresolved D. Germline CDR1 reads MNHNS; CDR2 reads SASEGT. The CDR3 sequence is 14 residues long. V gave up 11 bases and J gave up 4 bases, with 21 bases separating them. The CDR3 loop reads CACTGPFSWYEQYF. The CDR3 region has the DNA TGTGCCTGCACGGGCCCTTTTAGTTGGTACGAGCAGTACTTC.

The chain's CDR3 is CASSPRDRYYEQYF. CDR3 sequence (DNA): TGCGCCAGCAGTCCCCGGGACAGATACTACGAGCAGTACTTC. This chain joins TRBV23-1 and TRBJ2-7; 7 bases agree with TRBD1. TRBV23-1 is an ORF, with its function uncertain. V was pared by 4 bases and J by 3 bases, with 6 bases of the junction left unmatched. The CDR3 covers 14 residues.

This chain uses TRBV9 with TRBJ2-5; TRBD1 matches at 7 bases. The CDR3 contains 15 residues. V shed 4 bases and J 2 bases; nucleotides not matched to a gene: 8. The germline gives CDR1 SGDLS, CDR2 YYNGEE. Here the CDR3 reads CASSPRDSPQETQYF. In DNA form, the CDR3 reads TGTGCCAGCAGCCCTCGGGACAGCCCACAAGAGACCCAGTACTTC.